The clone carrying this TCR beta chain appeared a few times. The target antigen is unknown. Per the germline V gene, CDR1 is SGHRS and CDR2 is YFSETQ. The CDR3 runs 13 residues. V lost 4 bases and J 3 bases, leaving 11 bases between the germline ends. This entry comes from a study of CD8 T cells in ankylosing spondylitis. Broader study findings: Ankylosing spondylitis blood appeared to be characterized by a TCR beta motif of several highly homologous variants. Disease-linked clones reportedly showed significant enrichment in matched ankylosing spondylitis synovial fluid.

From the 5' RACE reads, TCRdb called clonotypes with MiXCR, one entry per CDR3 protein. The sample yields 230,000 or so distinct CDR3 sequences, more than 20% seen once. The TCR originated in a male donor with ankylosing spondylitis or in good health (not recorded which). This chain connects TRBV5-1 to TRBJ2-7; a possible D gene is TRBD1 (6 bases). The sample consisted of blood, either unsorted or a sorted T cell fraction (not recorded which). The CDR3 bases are TGCGCCAGCAGCGAAGGGACAATCTACGAGCAGTACTTC. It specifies CASSEGTIYEQYF. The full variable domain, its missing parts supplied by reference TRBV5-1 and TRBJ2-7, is KAGVTQTPRYLIKTRGQQVTLSCSPISGHRSVSWYQQTPGQGLQFLFEYFSETQRNKGNFPGRFSGRQFSNSRSEMNVSTLELGDSALYLCASSEGTIYEQYFGPGTRLTVT.